These 16 T cell receptor beta chains came from one sample sequenced in a study of blood T cell repertoires in COVID-19. Assay: immunoSEQ multiplex PCR; the TCRdb copy retains only in-frame clones and omits some. The repertoire holds 150,000 to 200,000 clones, more than 85% seen once, with 2.7% in the top ten. Sequencing was carried out using peripheral blood. Every receptor here comes from a man aged 35 to 55 with active or convalescent COVID-19.

J is TRBJ2-7 and V is TRBV15; D not resolved. CDR3 length: 15 amino acids. Trimming took off 3 bases at V and 3 bases at J, with 15 bases between the two ends. Germline V CDR1 and CDR2: LNHNV, YYDKDF (reference sequence). The CDR3 reads CATSSAYPSNYEQYF. The CDR3 DNA reads as TGTGCCACCAGCAGTGCCTACCCGTCTAACTACGAGCAGTACTTC.

The chain is built from TRBV7-6 and TRBJ1-3; TRBD1 agrees at 7 bases. From germline, CDR1 is SGHVS and CDR2 FNYEAQ. Trimming cost V 5 bases and J 0 bases; bases outside gene matches: 4. CDR3 length: 15 amino acids. The CDR3 here is CASSRGQSSGNTIYF. The CDR3 coding sequence is TGTGCCAGCAGCCGGGGACAGTCCTCTGGAAACACCATATATTTT.

The CDR3 coding sequence is TGCGCCAGCAGGTTCCGGGGGTCCCCTTCCAATGAGCAGTTCTTC. This translates into CASRFRGSPSNEQFF. The V gene is TRBV5-1, the J gene TRBJ2-1; D is possibly TRBD2 (6 bases). The V gene's germline CDR1 is SGHRS and CDR2 YFSETQ. With 5 bases removed from V and 6 bases from J, the gap between germline ends came to 18 bases. CDR3 size: 15 residues.

The chain carries TRBV7-9 and TRBJ1-1; D gene unclear. Trimming removed 3 bases from V and 4 bases from J, with 6 bases in between. Germline lookup yields CDR1 SEHNR and CDR2 FQNEAQ (reference sequence). The CDR3 runs 12 residues. The DNA for the CDR3 is TGTGCCAGCAGCTTCGGGAGCACTGAAGCTTTCTTT. It yields the protein CASSFGSTEAFF.

This sequence joins TRBV14 and TRBJ1-2, with D possibly matching TRBD1 (5 bases). Germline assignment: CDR1 SGHDN and CDR2 FVKESK. V lost 4 bases and J lost 6, with 15 bases in between. This CDR3 has 14 residues. CDR3 residues: CASSPQDSFDGYTF. The CDR3 DNA sequence: TGTGCCAGCAGCCCGCAAGACAGTTTTGATGGCTACACCTTC.

The rearrangement joins TRBV5-1 to TRBJ1-1; D possibly corresponds to TRBD1 (5 bases). This CDR3 spans 14 amino acids. The V end was cut by 4 bases, the J end by 6 bases, with 16 bases between. Germline CDR1 is SGHRS and CDR2 is YFSETQ. For the CDR3, the DNA is TGCGCCAGCAGCCCAACAGGCGCGGCCCCTGAAGCTTTCTTT. Protein sequence: CASSPTGAAPEAFF.

The rearrangement joins TRBV4-1 to TRBJ1-2, with unresolved D. The germline V gene has CDR1 MGHRA and CDR2 YSYEKL. CDR3 length: 15 residues. Between the trimmed V and J ends, which lost 0 bases and 4 bases, there was a span of 12 bases. The CDR3 DNA follows: TGCGCCAGCAGCCAAGATATTCAGGCGCGCTATGGCTACACCTTC. It codes for CASSQDIQARYGYTF.

The V call is TRBV7-8, the J call TRBJ2-7; weak D call: TRBD1 (6 bases). V was cut by 8 bases and J by 3 bases, with 14 bases left in between. Germline V lookup: CDR1 SGHVS, CDR2 FQNEAQ. The CDR3 sequence is 13 residues long. CDR3 sequence reads: CASRAGRGYEQYF. The CDR3 region has the DNA TGTGCCAGCCGTGCGGGCAGGGGCTACGAGCAGTACTTC.

The CDR3 region is CASRALASGMSSYNSPLHF. The CDR3 DNA reads TGTGCCAGCAGAGCTTTGGCGTCCGGGATGAGCTCCTATAATTCACCCCTCCACTTT. This chain links TRBV7-9 with TRBJ1-6, with unresolved D. Germline CDR1 and CDR2: SEHNR and FQNEAQ (reference sequence). The CDR3 length is 19 residues. The ends were cut back, 6 bases at V and 0 bases at J, with 21 bases in the middle.

This clone was recorded a few times. This rearrangement joins TRBV7-9 to TRBJ1-5, with 8 bases aligning to TRBD1. Per germline, CDR1 SEHNR and CDR2 FQNEAQ (reference sequence). Unmatched junction bases numbered 3, after V lost 3 bases and J lost 5 bases. This CDR3 is built from 14 residues. The CDR3 is CASSLTGEDQPQHF. The CDR3 DNA sequence: TGTGCCAGCAGCTTGACAGGGGAGGATCAGCCCCAGCATTTT.

The gene calls are TRBV6-6 and TRBJ2-2, with D perhaps TRBD1 (6 bases). CDR3 length equals 18 residues. CDR1 is MNHNY, CDR2 SVGAGI, per germline (reference sequence). The V end was cut by 5 bases, the J end by 2 bases, with 21 bases between. CDR3 sequence: CASSPFRGTRINTGELFF. The CDR3 bases are TGTGCCAGCAGTCCCTTCAGGGGAACACGGATTAACACCGGGGAGCTGTTTTTT.

The V call is TRBV5-5, the J call TRBJ1-2, with D unresolved. Germline V gene lookup returns CDR1 SGHKS and CDR2 YYEKEE (reference sequence). The V and J ends lost 3 bases and 4 bases respectively, with 7 bases between them. The CDR3 has 12 amino acids. CDR3 protein: CASSSGSYGYTF. The DNA for the CDR3 is TGTGCCAGCAGCTCCGGGAGCTATGGCTACACCTTC.

The chain joins TRBV11-2 to TRBJ1-4; D gene unclear. The CDR3 contains 14 residues. Trimming took 6 bases from V and 2 from J, leaving 10 bases between them. The germline V gene has CDR1 SGHAT and CDR2 FQNNGV. As DNA, the CDR3 is TGTGCCAGCAGGCCCGGTTTGACTAATGAAAAACTGTTTTTT. Residues: CASRPGLTNEKLFF.

The chain carries TRBV6-1 and TRBJ1-1, with TRBD1 matching over 10 bases. The trim removed 3 bases at V and 7 bases at J, leaving 8 bases unmatched. The CDR3 length is 15 residues. Germline CDR1 is MNHNS and CDR2 is SASEGT. This CDR3 reads CASSDMGQGYREAFF. CDR3 nucleotide sequence: TGTGCCAGCAGTGACATGGGACAGGGGTATCGTGAAGCTTTCTTT.

This clone showed up just a few times. The chain has TRBV9 and TRBJ1-3; TRBD1 matches at 7 bases. Germline values: CDR1 SGDLS, CDR2 YYNGEE. Trimming took 4 bases from V and 0 from J; bases not matched to a gene: 4. The CDR3 runs 15 residues. The CDR3, as DNA: TGTGCCAGCAGCTCGGGACAGAGCTCTGGAAACACCATATATTTT. It specifies CASSSGQSSGNTIYF.

The chain employs TRBV28 and TRBJ2-7, with 9 bases identical to TRBD1. From germline, CDR1 is MDHEN and CDR2 SYDVKM. CDR3 length: 14 amino acids. V shed 4 bases and J 2 bases; nucleotides not matched to a gene: 3. Here the CDR3 DNA reads TGTGCCAGCAGTTCCGGACAGGGGACCTACGAGCAGTACTTC. It specifies CASSSGQGTYEQYF.